Listed below are T cell receptor beta chains from one sample, sequenced in a study of radiotherapy plus CTLA-4 blockade in lung cancer. Only in-frame clones appear in the TCRdb table, and some are missing; sequencing was by immunoSEQ multiplex PCR. The table includes 81,000 or so clones, around 83% detected once. This specimen consisted of peripheral blood, obtained from a patient treated with radiotherapy plus ipilimumab. Every receptor here comes from a human donor with non-small cell lung cancer that progressed on radiotherapy plus ipilimumab. Both conserved end residues are part of each CDR3. D genes are given only for firm matches. Size is stated for part of the rows, as once, few or many counts, or as a class when the clone is expanded.

size,V,D,J,DNA,CDR3
.,TRBV5-1,.,TRBJ1-2,TGCGCCAGCAGCTTGGAGGTGACAGGTACTGGCTACACCTTC,CASSLEVTGTGYTF
.,TRBV4-3,TRBD1,TRBJ1-5,TGCGCCAGCAGCTACCGACAGGGCCCCGGGTGGCATCAGCCCCAGCATTTT,CASSYRQGPGWHQPQHF
.,TRBV19,.,TRBJ1-1,TGTGCCAGTAGCGCCCCCCCGGGCACTGAAGCTTTCTTT,CASSAPPGTEAFF
.,TRBV19,.,TRBJ2-3,TGTGCCAGTAGTATGGGGGTGGCAGGACATCTGGATACGCAGTATTTT,CASSMGVAGHLDTQYF
.,TRBV29-1,.,TRBJ1-2,TGCAGCGTTCAGGGCGGCTATGGCTACACCTTC,CSVQGGYGYTF
.,TRBV5-1,TRBD1,TRBJ2-7,TGCGCCAGCAGCTTGGCCGAAGGGGGCTTCAACGAGCAGTACTTC,CASSLAEGGFNEQYF
.,TRBV7-2,TRBD1,TRBJ1-2,TGTGCCAGCAGCTCAGGACAGGGGAATGGCTACACCTTC,CASSSGQGNGYTF
.,TRBV28,.,TRBJ2-4,TGTGCCAGCAGAACCGGGACCAAAAACATTCAGTACTTC,CASRTGTKNIQYF
.,TRBV30,.,TRBJ2-3,TGTGCCTGGAGTGAAGCGCGGGATACGCAGTATTTT,CAWSEARDTQYF
once,TRBV6-5,TRBD2,TRBJ2-5,TGTGCCAGCAGTTACTCGACTAGCGGCCAAGGGTCCCAGTACTTC,CASSYSTSGQGSQYF
few,TRBV6-1,.,TRBJ1-5,TGTGCCAGCAGCCAAGGGGGGGCGGGGCAGCCCCAGCATTTT,CASSQGGAGQPQHF
.,TRBV19,.,TRBJ2-2,TGTGCCAGTAGTATAGATCACTACACCAACACCGGGGAGCTGTTTTTT,CASSIDHYTNTGELFF
.,TRBV10-3,.,TRBJ1-1,TGTGCCATCAGTGCCGGGACTGGGGCTGAAGCTTTCTTT,CAISAGTGAEAFF
once,TRBV5-1,.,TRBJ2-7,TGCGCCAGCAGCTTGGCTCGCAGGAGCTCCTACGAGCAGTACTTC,CASSLARRSSYEQYF
.,TRBV7-9,TRBD2,TRBJ2-7,TGTGCCAGCAGCCAAGGACTAGCGGGACTCTCCTACGAGCAGTACTTC,CASSQGLAGLSYEQYF
.,TRBV5-6,.,TRBJ1-2,TGTGCCAGCAGCCCTTCCCCCTTTCCCGGGACTGGGGGCTACACCTTC,CASSPSPFPGTGGYTF
.,TRBV11-3,.,TRBJ1-6,TGTGCCAGCAGCTTAGGGAGGGGGAGAAGCTCCTATAATTCACCCCTCCACTTT,CASSLGRGRSSYNSPLHF
.,TRBV18,TRBD1,TRBJ2-4,TGTGCCAGCTCACCCTATTCTGGACAGGGAGGCATTCAGTACTTC,CASSPYSGQGGIQYF
.,TRBV7-9,.,TRBJ1-2,TGTGCCAGCAGCTTACTCGCAGCCGACTATGGCTACACCTTC,CASSLLAADYGYTF
.,TRBV11-2,TRBD2,TRBJ2-1,TGTGCCAGCAGCTCGAGACTAGCGGGCAATCTCAATGAGCAGTTCTTC,CASSSRLAGNLNEQFF
.,TRBV11-3,TRBD1,TRBJ1-1,TGTGCCAGCAGCAGAGGACAGGGGGCGTCGGACACTGAAGCTTTCTTT,CASSRGQGASDTEAFF
.,TRBV6-5,TRBD2,TRBJ2-7,TGTGCCAGCAGAAGCGGGGGGCTCACCTACGAGCAGTACTTC,CASRSGGLTYEQYF
.,TRBV5-4,.,TRBJ2-5,TGTGCCAGCAGCCCCCCGGGAAGGCAGGAGACCCAGTACTTC,CASSPPGRQETQYF